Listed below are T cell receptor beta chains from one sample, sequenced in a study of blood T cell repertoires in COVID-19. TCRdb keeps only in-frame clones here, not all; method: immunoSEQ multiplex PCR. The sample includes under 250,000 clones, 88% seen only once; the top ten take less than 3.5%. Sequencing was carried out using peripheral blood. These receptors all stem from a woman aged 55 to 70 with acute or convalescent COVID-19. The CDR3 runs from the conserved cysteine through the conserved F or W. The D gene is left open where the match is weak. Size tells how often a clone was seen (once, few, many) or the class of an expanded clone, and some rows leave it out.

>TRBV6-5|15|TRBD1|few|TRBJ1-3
TGTGCCAGCAGCCCGGGACAGCCCTCTGGAAACACCATATATTTT
CASSPGQPSGNTIYF
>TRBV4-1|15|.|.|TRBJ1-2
TGCGCCAGCAGCCAAGAAAGTCACAGAAACTATGGCTACACCTTC
CASSQESHRNYGYTF
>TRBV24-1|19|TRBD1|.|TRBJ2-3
TGTGCCACCAGTGAGGGGAGACAGGGTAAACCTACTAGCACAGATACGCAGTATTTT
CATSEGRQGKPTSTDTQYF
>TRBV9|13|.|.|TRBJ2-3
TGTGCCAGCAGCCCTTCCCCCGGGGATACGCAGTATTTT
CASSPSPGDTQYF
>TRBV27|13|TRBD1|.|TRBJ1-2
TGTGCCAGCAGTGGACAGGGGGAATCTGGCTACACCTTC
CASSGQGESGYTF
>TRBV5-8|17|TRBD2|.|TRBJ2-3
TGTGCCAGCAGCTCCCACCAAGGGACTAGCAGCACAGATACGCAGTATTTT
CASSSHQGTSSTDTQYF
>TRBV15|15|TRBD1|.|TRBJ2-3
TGTGCCACCAGCAGGCCCGGACAGGGAACAGATACGCAGTATTTT
CATSRPGQGTDTQYF
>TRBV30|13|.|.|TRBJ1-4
TGTGCCTGGGACAGAGCAACTAATGAAAAACTGTTTTTT
CAWDRATNEKLFF
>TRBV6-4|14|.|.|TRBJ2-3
TGTGCCAGCAGCCAACAACCAGTCACAGATACGCAGTATTTT
CASSQQPVTDTQYF
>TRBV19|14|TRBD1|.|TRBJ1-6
TGTGCCAGTAGCCCGGGACAGGGGAGTTCACCCCTCCACTTT
CASSPGQGSSPLHF
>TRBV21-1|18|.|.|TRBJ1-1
TGTGCCAGCAGCAAAGGGTCGGGGACAGGGGGCGAGAAAACTGAAGCTTTCTTT
CASSKGSGTGGEKTEAFF
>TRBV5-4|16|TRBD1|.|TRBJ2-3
TGTGCCAGCAGCCCTAAGGACAGGGTGAGCACAGATACGCAGTATTTT
CASSPKDRVSTDTQYF
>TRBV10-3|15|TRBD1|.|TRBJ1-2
TGTGCCATCAGTGGGTCCGGGACAGGTTTGGATGGCTACACCTTC
CAISGSGTGLDGYTF
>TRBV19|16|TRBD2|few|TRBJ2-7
TGTGCCAGTAGTAAACCGGGGACTAGCGGTTCCTACGAGCAGTACTTC
CASSKPGTSGSYEQYF
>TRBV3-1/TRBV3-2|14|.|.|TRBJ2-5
TGTGCCAGCAGCCAAAAATTAGCGAGCGGGACCCAGTACTTC
CASSQKLASGTQYF
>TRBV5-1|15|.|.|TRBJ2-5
TGCGCCAGCAGCTTGACACAGACCTTCCAAGAGACCCAGTACTTC
CASSLTQTFQETQYF
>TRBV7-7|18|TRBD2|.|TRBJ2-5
TGTGCTAGCAGCTTAGCGGCTAGCGGGGGGGCCTTCCAAGAGACCCAGTACTTC
CASSLAASGGAFQETQYF
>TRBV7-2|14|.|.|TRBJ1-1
TGTGCCAGCAGCTTCGGGAACCTGAACACTGAAGCTTTCTTT
CASSFGNLNTEAFF
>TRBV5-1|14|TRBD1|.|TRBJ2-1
TGCGCCAGCAGCTCCGCGACAGGGTCCAATGAGCAGTTCTTC
CASSSATGSNEQFF
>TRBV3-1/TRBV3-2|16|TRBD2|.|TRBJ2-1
TGTGCCAGCAGCCAAGACACTAGCGGGGCTTACAATGAGCAGTTCTTC
CASSQDTSGAYNEQFF